A single sample is the source of the 2 T cell receptor beta chains below, sequenced in a study of OX40 agonist ivuxolimab in advanced cancers. Assay: immunoSEQ multiplex PCR; the TCRdb copy retains only in-frame clones and omits some. The table lists around 80,000 clones, around 83% of them singletons. The sequences come from CD4+ or CD8+ T cells sorted from blood, collected in a trial of the OX40 agonist ivuxolimab. The source is an adult with an advanced solid tumor such as melanoma, head and neck, liver or kidney cancer.

V usage is TRBV7-2 and J usage is TRBJ2-1; a possible D gene is TRBD1 (7 bases). This CDR3 contains 16 residues. V shed 2 bases and J shed 8 bases, with 19 bases lying between them. The germline gives CDR1 SGHTA, CDR2 FQGNSA. In DNA, the CDR3 is TGTGCCAGCAGCTTAAGACCCATCGGAGGGGGCCATGAGCAGTTCTTC. This sequence encodes CASSLRPIGGGHEQFF.

V is TRBV30 and J is TRBJ2-7; D remains unclear. Trimming removed 4 bases at V and 0 bases at J, with 10 bases between. Germline assignment: CDR1 GTSNPN and CDR2 SVGIG (reference sequence). The length of the CDR3 is 13 residues. Here the CDR3 reads CAWNFGGSYEQYF. Here the CDR3 DNA reads TGTGCCTGGAACTTTGGCGGCTCCTACGAGCAGTACTTC.